This TCR beta chain was found in a study of T cell changes during pregnancy in multiple sclerosis. The assay was immunoSEQ multiplex PCR, and TCRdb's table has in-frame clones only and misses some. The repertoire holds 65,000 to 80,000 clones, with 93% as singletons. This TCR came from a female donor with multiple sclerosis, enrolled in a pregnancy study. The input for sequencing was peripheral blood, taken in the second trimester of pregnancy.

CDR3 residues: CATCPDWNNEQFF. The DNA of the CDR3 is TGTGCCACCTGTCCGGACTGGAACAATGAGCAGTTCTTC. V is TRBV6-1 and J is TRBJ2-1; a possible D gene is TRBD2 (5 bases). Trimming took 10 bases from V and 5 from J, leaving 15 bases between them. The CDR3 sequence is 13 residues long. CDR1 is MNHNS, CDR2 SASEGT, per germline.